The 10 T cell receptor beta chains below were found in one sample sequenced in a study of CD8+CD57+ T cells in acquired aplastic anemia. Both TCR beta VDJ combination and CDR3 sequence profiling were carried out. Genomic DNA was the template for this profiling. TCRdb reanalysed the reads using MiXCR and keeps one entry per CDR3 protein. The data hold around 400,000 distinct CDR3 sequences, with approximately 70% observed a single time. Sequencing input: sorted CD4+, CD8+, or CD8+CD57+ T cells (not recorded which) from PBMCs. These receptors were obtained from a human donor in good health, serving as a control.

As to this clonotype: One base away lies a much larger clone, so this may be a sequencing read error. The chain combines TRBV5-4 with TRBJ2-5; 7 bases are shared with TRBD1. Per germline, CDR1 SGHNT and CDR2 YYREEE (reference sequence). The V segment lost 7 bases and the J segment 9 bases; nucleotides outside the gene matches: 9. CDR3 length equals 12 residues. CDR3 in amino acids: CASFRPQGAQYF. CDR3 nucleotide sequence: TGTGCCAGCTTCAGACCGCAGGGGGCCCAGTACTTC.

The chain links TRBV27 to TRBJ1-4; 7 bases fit TRBD1. CDR3 length equals 17 residues. CDR1 is MNHEY and CDR2 is SMNVEV in the germline V gene (reference sequence). V trimming: 5 bases; J trimming: 0 bases; junction bases outside the gene matches: 9. Here the CDR3 reads CASSPTGNLATNEKLFF. Here the CDR3 DNA reads TGTGCCAGCAGTCCGACAGGGAATCTTGCAACTAATGAAAAACTGTTTTTT.

As to this clonotype: The junction departs from germline at one end; a sequencing error may be responsible. The chain couples TRBV7-2 to TRBJ1-1; D remains unclear. The CDR3 runs to 14 residues. Germline V gives CDR1 SGHTA, CDR2 FQGNSA. The DNA of the CDR3 is TGCGCCAGCAGCTTGGGAGCTGGGAACACTAAAGCTTTCTTT. Translated: CASSLGAGNTKAFF.

The table lists this clonotype with a count of one. This chain connects TRBV5-5 to TRBJ2-1, with D uncertain. Germline assignment: CDR1 SGHKS and CDR2 YYEKEE (reference sequence). Deletions cut 7 bases from V and 9 bases from J, with 20 bases between. This CDR3 region has 14 residues. The CDR3 loop reads CASLRGGFAGEQFF. The CDR3 bases are TGTGCCAGCCTTAGAGGCGGTTTTGCAGGTGAGCAGTTCTTC.

This clonotype was observed a single time. At one of its ends the junction is not consistent with the germline gene, which may arise from a read error. The chain is built from TRBV7-2 and TRBJ2-2; D gene ambiguous. The germline V gene has CDR1 SGHTA and CDR2 FQGNSA. This CDR3 is 13 amino acids long. CDR3 coding DNA: TGTGCCAGCAGCTTAAGGCCCTGGCGTACAGAAGCTTTC. As protein: CASSLRPWRTEAF.

This clonotype was detected only a few times. The CDR3 does not end in the conserved phenylalanine or tryptophan, so this is likely a read error. V gene TRBV20-1 combines with J gene TRBJ2-5; tentative D call: TRBD1 (6 bases). Germline V gives CDR1 DFQATT, CDR2 SNEGSKA (reference sequence). This CDR3 contains 14 residues. Trimming shortened V by 6 bases and J by 2 bases, and 16 bases separated the two germline ends. The CDR3 sequence: CSAPSQGRQETQYS. The CDR3, as DNA: TGCAGTGCCCCGTCGCAGGGGCGGCAAGAGACCCAGTACTCC.

As to this clonotype: The junction shows a germline mismatch at one end, possibly a read error. J is TRBJ1-1 and V is TRBV7-3, with 7 positions matching TRBD1. CDR1 and CDR2 (germline): SGHTA, FQGTGA. This CDR3 region has 15 residues. CDR3 nucleotides: TGCGCCAGCAGCGAAGATCAGGGGGAAGCCAATCAGCCCTTCTTT. It codes for CASSEDQGEANQPFF.

This clonotype turned up a few times. The chain has TRBV25-1 and TRBJ1-3; 9 bases map to TRBD1. Looked up from germline, CDR1 is MGHDK and CDR2 is SYGVNS. CDR3 length equals 15 residues. J lost 8 bases, V lost 1 base, and 6 bases had no gene match. The CDR3 here is CASSESLGQGDTIYF. The CDR3 coding sequence is TGTGCCAGCAGTGAATCCCTGGGACAGGGAGACACCATATATTTT.

As concerns this clonotype: One end of the junction does not line up with germline, which may come from a read error. The chain uses TRBV9 and TRBJ2-7; D remains unclear. In germline, CDR1 is SGDLS, CDR2 YYNGEE. The CDR3 is made up of 11 amino acids. The CDR3 sequence: CASSQGYAEYF. CDR3 sequence (DNA): TGCGCCAGCAGCCAAGGGTACGCGGAGTACTTC.

V gene TRBV5-5 combines with J gene TRBJ1-1, with TRBD1 as a possible D gene (6 bases). CDR3 length equals 15 residues. Trimming took 3 bases from V and 3 from J, leaving 15 bases between them. Germline CDR1 and CDR2: SGHKS and YYEKEE (reference sequence). CDR3: CASSSTKGVYTEAFF. The CDR3 DNA reads TGTGCCAGCAGCTCTACAAAGGGGGTATACACTGAAGCTTTCTTT. The whole variable domain, remainder taken from reference TRBV5-5 and TRBJ1-1, is DAGVTQSPTHLIKTRGQQVTLRCSPISGHKSVSWYQQVLGQGPQFIFQYYEKEERGRGNFPDRFSARQFPNYSSELNVNALLLGDSALYLCASSSTKGVYTEAFFGQGTRLTVV.